This T cell receptor (beta chain) is from a study of metastatic and nonmetastatic thyroid tumors. As for the study in general: Malignant thyroid and benign thyroid patients provided blood and tumor or nodule tissue whose repertoires were compared. Study results and limitations: In both blood and tumor samples, TCR beta diversity was reported significantly higher for malignant than benign nodules.

Many counts were recorded for this clone. Its specificity is unknown. In the source study's methods: A distant-metastasis classifier for papillary thyroid cancer was built using CDR3 differences across clinicopathological groups. With MiXCR, TCRdb reprocessed the PCR reads. These V and J calls are TCRdb output, not the study's own analysis. The table shows about 82,000 clones, with 12% occurring only once. No patient had received any treatment before thyroid surgery. The receptor's source is a female donor with papillary thyroid cancer or a benign thyroid nodule (not recorded which). Some clones in this sample may be carry-over from other donors' samples. The sequenced sample was tumor tissue.

The CDR3 coding sequence is TGTGCCAGCAGTTACTCGCTTGGCCTTGAGCAGTACTTC. Residues: CASSYSLGLEQYF. V usage is TRBV6-5 and J usage is TRBJ2-7; D unresolved. Germline-derived CDR1 and CDR2 are MNHEY and SVGAGI. V was clipped by 0 bases and J by 7 bases, with 10 bases between them. CDR3 length: 13 residues.